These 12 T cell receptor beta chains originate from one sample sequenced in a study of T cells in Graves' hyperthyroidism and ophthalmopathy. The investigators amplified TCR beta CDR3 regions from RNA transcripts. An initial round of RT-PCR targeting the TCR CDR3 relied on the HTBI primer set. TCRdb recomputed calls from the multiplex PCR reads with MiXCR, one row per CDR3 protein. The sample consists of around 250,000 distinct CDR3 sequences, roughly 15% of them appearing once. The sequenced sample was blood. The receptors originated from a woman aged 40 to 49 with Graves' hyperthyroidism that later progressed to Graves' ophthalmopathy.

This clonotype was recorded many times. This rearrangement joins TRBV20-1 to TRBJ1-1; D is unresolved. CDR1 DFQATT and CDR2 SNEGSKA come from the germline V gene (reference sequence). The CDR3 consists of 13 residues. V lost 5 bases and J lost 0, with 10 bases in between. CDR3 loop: CSAEGRLNTEAFF. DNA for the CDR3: TGCAGTGCTGAAGGACGGCTGAACACTGAAGCTTTCTTT.

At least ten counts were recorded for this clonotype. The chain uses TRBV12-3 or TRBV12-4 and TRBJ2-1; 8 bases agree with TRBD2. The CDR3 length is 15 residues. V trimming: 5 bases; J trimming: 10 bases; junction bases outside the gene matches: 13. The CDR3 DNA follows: TGTGCCAGCAGTCCCCCCTACGGGAGGGCCTGGGAGCAGTTCTTC. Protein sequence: CASSPPYGRAWEQFF.

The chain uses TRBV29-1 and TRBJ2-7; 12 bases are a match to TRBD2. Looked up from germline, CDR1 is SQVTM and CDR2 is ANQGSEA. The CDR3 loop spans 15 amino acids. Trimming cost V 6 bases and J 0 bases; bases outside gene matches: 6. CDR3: CSVLRTSGNSYEQYF. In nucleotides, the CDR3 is TGCAGCGTGCTCAGGACTAGCGGGAACTCCTACGAGCAGTACTTC.

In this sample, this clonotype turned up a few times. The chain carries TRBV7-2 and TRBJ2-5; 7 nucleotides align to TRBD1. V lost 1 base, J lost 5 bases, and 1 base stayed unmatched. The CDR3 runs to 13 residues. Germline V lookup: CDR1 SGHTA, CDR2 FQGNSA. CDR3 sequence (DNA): TGTGCCAGCAGCTTAGAACAGGGGGAGACCCAGTACTTC. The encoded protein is CASSLEQGETQYF.

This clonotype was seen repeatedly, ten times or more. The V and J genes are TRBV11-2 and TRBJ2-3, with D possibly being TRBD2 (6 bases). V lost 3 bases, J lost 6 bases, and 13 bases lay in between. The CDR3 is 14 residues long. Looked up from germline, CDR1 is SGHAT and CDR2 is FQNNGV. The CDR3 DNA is TGTGCCAGCAGCTTGGGGGGACCTCGCGATACGCAGTATTTT. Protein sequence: CASSLGGPRDTQYF. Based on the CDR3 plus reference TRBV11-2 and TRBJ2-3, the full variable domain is EAGVAQSPRYKIIEKRQSVAFWCNPISGHATLYWYQQILGQGPKLLIQFQNNGVVDDSQLPKDRFSAERLKGVDSTLKIQPAKLEDSAVYLCASSLGGPRDTQYFGPGTRLTVL.

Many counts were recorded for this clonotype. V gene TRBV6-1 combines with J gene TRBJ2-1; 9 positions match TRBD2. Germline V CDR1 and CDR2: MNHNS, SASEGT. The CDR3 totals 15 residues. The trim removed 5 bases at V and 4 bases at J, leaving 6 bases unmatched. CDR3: CASSSLAGGYNEQFF. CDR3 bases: TGTGCCAGCAGTTCCCTTGCGGGAGGGTACAATGAGCAGTTCTTC.

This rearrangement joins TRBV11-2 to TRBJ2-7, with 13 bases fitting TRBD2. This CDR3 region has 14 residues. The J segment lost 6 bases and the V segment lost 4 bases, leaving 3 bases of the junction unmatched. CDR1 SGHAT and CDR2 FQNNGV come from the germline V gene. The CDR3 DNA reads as TGTGCCAGCAGCTCCCGGACTAGCGGGAGCGAGCAGTACTTC. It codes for CASSSRTSGSEQYF.

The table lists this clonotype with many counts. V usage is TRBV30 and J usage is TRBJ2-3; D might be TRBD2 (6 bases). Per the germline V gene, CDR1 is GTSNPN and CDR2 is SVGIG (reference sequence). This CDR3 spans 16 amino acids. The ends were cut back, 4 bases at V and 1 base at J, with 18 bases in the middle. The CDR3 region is CAWTIGTARGTDTQYF. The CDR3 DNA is TGTGCCTGGACCATTGGGACTGCCAGGGGCACAGATACGCAGTATTTT.

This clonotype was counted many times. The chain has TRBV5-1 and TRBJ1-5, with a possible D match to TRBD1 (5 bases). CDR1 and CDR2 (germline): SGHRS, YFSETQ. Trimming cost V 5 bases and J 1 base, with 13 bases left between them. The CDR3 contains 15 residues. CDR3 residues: CASSRQRRSNQPQHF. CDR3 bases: TGCGCCAGCAGTCGACAGCGGCGGAGCAATCAGCCCCAGCATTTT. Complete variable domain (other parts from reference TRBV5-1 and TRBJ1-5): KAGVTQTPRYLIKTRGQQVTLSCSPISGHRSVSWYQQTPGQGLQFLFEYFSETQRNKGNFPGRFSGRQFSNSRSEMNVSTLELGDSALYLCASSRQRRSNQPQHFGDGTRLSIL.

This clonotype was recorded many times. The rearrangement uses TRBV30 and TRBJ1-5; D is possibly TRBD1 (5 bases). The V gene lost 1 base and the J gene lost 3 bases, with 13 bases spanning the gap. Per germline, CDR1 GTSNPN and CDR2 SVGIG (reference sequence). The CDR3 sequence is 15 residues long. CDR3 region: CAWSDPGRYNQPQHF. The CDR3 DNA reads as TGTGCCTGGAGTGATCCGGGACGGTACAATCAGCCCCAGCATTTT.

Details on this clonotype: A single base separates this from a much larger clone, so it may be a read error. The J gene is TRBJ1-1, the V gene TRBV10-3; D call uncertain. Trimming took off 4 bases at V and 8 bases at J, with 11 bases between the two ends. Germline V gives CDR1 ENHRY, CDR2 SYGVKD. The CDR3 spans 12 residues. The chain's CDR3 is CAISGTVGEAFF. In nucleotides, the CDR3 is TGTGCCATCAGTGGCACGGTAGGGGAAGCTTTCTTT.

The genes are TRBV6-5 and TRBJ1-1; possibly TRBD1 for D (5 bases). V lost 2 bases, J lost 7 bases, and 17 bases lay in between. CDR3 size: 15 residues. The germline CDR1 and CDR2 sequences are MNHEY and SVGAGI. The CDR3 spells CASSYVGRSRDEAFF. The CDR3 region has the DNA TGTGCCAGCAGTTACGTGGGGCGCAGTCGGGATGAAGCTTTCTTT.